Below are 11 T cell receptor beta chains sequenced from a single sample in a study of cytomegalovirus exposure and HLA in healthy donors. The PCR used 60 Vbeta and 13 Jbeta primers. Libraries were prepared by immunoSEQ multiplex PCR; TCRdb keeps only in-frame clonotypes and omits some of them. Among about 130,000 clones, approximately 87% were seen once, and the ten largest hold 4% to 6.5%. The sample consisted of PBMCs. The receptors were sampled from a woman aged 25 to 45 in good health and CMV-seronegative.

The J gene is TRBJ2-7, the V gene TRBV13; D is ambiguous. This CDR3 comprises 15 residues. Trimming took 2 bases from V and 3 from J, leaving 14 bases between them. Germline V CDR1 and CDR2: PRHDT, FYEKMQ (reference sequence). The CDR3 here is CASSLSSANGYEQYF. The DNA for the CDR3 is TGTGCCAGCAGCTTATCGAGCGCCAACGGCTACGAGCAGTACTTC.

The chain employs TRBV7-2 and TRBJ2-7; 7 bases are shared with TRBD1. Trimming at V came to 3 bases and at J to 2 bases, leaving 4 bases not matched to a gene. CDR1 and CDR2 (germline): SGHTA, FQGNSA. This CDR3 region has 14 residues. CDR3 protein: CASSFVGTAYEQYF. CDR3 in DNA: TGTGCCAGCAGCTTCGTTGGGACAGCCTACGAGCAGTACTTC. Full variable domain (rest looked up from reference TRBV7-2 and TRBJ2-7): GAGVSQSPSNKVTEKGKDVELRCDPISGHTALYWYRQSLGQGLEFLIYFQGNSAPDKSGLPSDRFSAERTGGSVSTLTIQRTQQEDSAVYLCASSFVGTAYEQYFGPGTRLTVT.

The chain employs TRBV30 and TRBJ1-4, with D maybe TRBD1 (5 bases). The CDR3 is made up of 14 amino acids. With 0 bases removed from V and 4 bases from J, the gap between germline ends came to 9 bases. Germline V lookup: CDR1 GTSNPN, CDR2 SVGIG (reference sequence). The DNA of the CDR3 is TGTGCCTGGAGTGTATCGGGGGGTAATGAAAAACTGTTTTTT. Amino acid sequence: CAWSVSGGNEKLFF.

V usage is TRBV5-4 and J usage is TRBJ2-1, with TRBD2 matching over 14 bases. Per the germline V gene, CDR1 is SGHNT and CDR2 is YYREEE (reference sequence). J gave up 8 bases and V 3 bases, and 1 base lay outside the gene matches. The CDR3 contains 14 residues. Here the CDR3 DNA reads TGTGCCAGCAGCTCGGGACTAGCGGGAGATGAGCAGTTCTTC. Translated, it gives CASSSGLAGDEQFF.

The rearrangement uses TRBV15 and TRBJ1-1, with D tentatively TRBD1 (5 bases). Trimming took 6 bases from V and 6 from J, leaving 17 bases between them. This CDR3 has 14 residues. Germline CDR1 and CDR2: LNHNV and YYDKDF (reference sequence). The CDR3 DNA follows: TGTGCCACCAGTCCCGCCGGGGGGAGGGCTGAAGCTTTCTTT. Translation gives CATSPAGGRAEAFF.

The CDR3: CASRHTGQGYNSPLHF. The CDR3 DNA follows: TGTGCCAGCAGACACACCGGACAGGGCTATAATTCACCCCTCCACTTT. J is TRBJ1-6 and V is TRBV2, with 8 bases fitting TRBD1. CDR3 length: 16 residues. Looked up from germline, CDR1 is SNHLY and CDR2 is FYNNEI. Losses at the gene ends were 6 bases for V and 3 bases for J; bases not matched to a gene: 7.

The chain couples TRBV5-5 to TRBJ2-7; no reliable D call. CDR3 length: 12 residues. V gave up 3 bases and J gave up 7 bases, with 11 bases separating them. CDR1 is SGHKS and CDR2 is YYEKEE in the germline V gene (reference sequence). In nucleotides, the CDR3 is TGTGCCAGCAGCTCGTCCCACGCGGAGCAGTACTTC. Protein sequence: CASSSSHAEQYF.

The table lists this clone with a few counts. The genes are TRBV5-6 and TRBJ2-7, with a weak D call TRBD2 (6 bases). V lost 4 bases and J lost 2, with 13 bases in between. This CDR3 contains 14 residues. Germline CDR1 reads SGHDT; CDR2 reads YYEEEE. This CDR3 is CASSVGDLAYEQYF. DNA of the CDR3: TGTGCCAGCAGCGTTGGGGACTTGGCCTACGAGCAGTACTTC.

This clone was seen a single time. The chain combines TRBV6-6 with TRBJ2-1, with a possible D match to TRBD2 (5 bases). CDR3 length: 16 residues. The V and J ends lost 8 bases and 0 bases respectively, with 17 bases between them. Germline V gene lookup returns CDR1 MNHNY and CDR2 SVGAGI (reference sequence). This CDR3 reads CASLLGRRASYNEQFF. The CDR3 region has the DNA TGTGCCAGCCTATTGGGCCGGCGGGCCTCCTACAATGAGCAGTTCTTC.

V usage is TRBV27 and J usage is TRBJ2-3, with 9 nucleotides matching TRBD1. CDR3 size: 17 residues. Trimming took 6 bases from V and 1 from J; bases not matched to a gene: 11. CDR1 MNHEY and CDR2 SMNVEV come from the germline V gene (reference sequence). The CDR3 nucleotides are TGTGCCAGCAGCCCGCTCCTCCGGGACAGGGGCACAGATACGCAGTATTTT. It specifies CASSPLLRDRGTDTQYF.

The chain employs TRBV5-6 and TRBJ2-1; TRBD1 aligns across 9 bases. CDR1 SGHDT and CDR2 YYEEEE come from the germline V gene. V shed 4 bases, J shed 12 bases, and the junction held 14 bases outside the gene matches. CDR3 size: 15 residues. The CDR3 nucleotides are TGTGCCAGCAGCAGTACAGGGGGCGCGCAAACTGGGCAGTTCTTC. Amino acid sequence: CASSSTGGAQTGQFF. Filled out from reference TRBV5-6 and TRBJ2-1, the complete variable domain reads DAGVTQSPTHLIKTRGQQVTLRCSPKSGHDTVSWYQQALGQGPQFIFQYYEEEERQRGNFPDRFSGHQFPNYSSELNVNALLLGDSALYLCASSSTGGAQTGQFFGPGTRLTVL.